A selection of T cell receptor beta chains follows, all from one sample in a study of PD-1 blockade in classical Hodgkin lymphoma. Measured with immunoSEQ multiplex PCR; TCRdb has only the in-frame clones, and not every one. The table shows 90,000 to 140,000 clones, with roughly 89% occurring only once. This specimen was peripheral blood mononuclear cells (PBMCs), taken before the fourth cycle of nivolumab. Receptor source: a human donor with classical Hodgkin lymphoma. Each CDR3 is given with its conserved first and last residue. D genes are given only for firm matches. Rows give clone size only sometimes, using once, few, many, or a class for an expanded clone.

TRBJ1-1 . TRBV4-3 13 . CASSQEWGTEAFF TGCGCCAGCAGCCAAGAGTGGGGCACTGAAGCTTTCTTT
TRBJ2-7 . TRBV7-9 15 TRBD2 CASSTGLVSPYEQYF TGTGCCAGCAGCACCGGACTAGTAAGTCCCTACGAGCAGTACTTC
TRBJ1-5 . TRBV19 17 TRBD1 CASSSRTGRVLYQPQHF TGTGCCAGTAGTTCCCGGACAGGGAGAGTTTTGTATCAGCCCCAGCATTTT
TRBJ2-1 . TRBV20-1 11 TRBD2 CSAGLADEQFF TGCAGTGCTGGACTAGCGGATGAGCAGTTCTTC
TRBJ2-1 . TRBV7-9 14 . CASSLRGDYNEQFF TGTGCCAGCAGCCTCCGAGGGGACTACAATGAGCAGTTCTTC
TRBJ1-2 . TRBV7-9 14 . CASSRQERNYGYTF TGTGCCAGCAGCCGCCAGGAGCGTAACTATGGCTACACCTTC
TRBJ2-1 . TRBV5-1 13 . CASSLLVDDEQFF TGCGCCAGCAGCTTGTTGGTGGACGATGAGCAGTTCTTC
TRBJ2-2 . TRBV9 17 . CASSVAAGERNTGELFF TGTGCCAGCAGCGTAGCCGCAGGGGAAAGGAACACCGGGGAGCTGTTTTTT
TRBJ2-7 . TRBV6-1 16 . CASSGRSWDFPYEQYF TGTGCCAGCAGTGGCAGGTCTTGGGACTTTCCTTACGAGCAGTACTTC
TRBJ2-7 . TRBV27 16 . CASSLSIGSLSYEQYF TGTGCCAGCAGTTTATCGATCGGGTCCCTCTCCTACGAGCAGTACTTC
TRBJ1-5 . TRBV18 15 . CASSPRAGGNQPQHF TGTGCCAGCTCACCAAGGGCAGGGGGCAATCAGCCCCAGCATTTT
TRBJ1-2 . TRBV6-5 14 TRBD1 CASSTNRGNYGYTF TGTGCCAGCAGCACCAACAGGGGCAACTATGGCTACACCTTC
TRBJ2-3 few TRBV28 15 TRBD1 CASSNDRGDADTQYF TGTGCCAGCAGTAATGACAGGGGGGACGCAGATACGCAGTATTTT
TRBJ2-2 . TRBV12-5 15 . CASGTRTAYTGELFF TGTGCTAGTGGTACGCGGACAGCGTATACCGGGGAGCTGTTTTTT
TRBJ2-7 . TRBV2 14 . CASSDGLPLYEQYF TGTGCCAGCAGTGACGGACTACCACTCTACGAGCAGTACTTC
TRBJ2-1 . TRBV19 15 TRBD1 CASSPGQGSYNEQFF TGTGCCAGTAGTCCCGGACAGGGATCCTACAATGAGCAGTTCTTC
TRBJ2-7 . TRBV6-6 16 TRBD2 CASTLAGGGRLLGQYF TGTGCCAGCACGCTAGCGGGAGGAGGGCGATTGTTAGGGCAGTACTTC
TRBJ2-2 once TRBV27 21 TRBD2 CASSLMRTTLGREGGTGELFF TGTGCCAGCAGTTTAATGCGGACAACTTTAGGGCGGGAGGGGGGCACCGGGGAGCTGTTTTTT
TRBJ2-1 . TRBV19 15 TRBD2 CASSWLAGSPNEQFF TGTGCCAGTAGTTGGCTAGCGGGCTCCCCCAATGAGCAGTTCTTC
TRBJ2-1 . TRBV9 16 TRBD2 CASSTGLAGVYNEQFF TGTGCCAGCAGCACCGGACTAGCGGGAGTATACAATGAGCAGTTCTTC
TRBJ2-1 . TRBV19 20 TRBD2 CASSSHTSGVPGVNVNEQFF TGTGCCAGTAGTTCACACACTAGCGGGGTTCCGGGGGTGAATGTCAATGAGCAGTTCTTC
TRBJ2-2 few TRBV30 13 . CAWSRSPAGELFF TGTGCCTGGAGTCGCTCTCCGGCCGGGGAGCTGTTTTTT
TRBJ1-3 . TRBV7-8 14 . CASGRGDSGNTIYF TGTGCCAGCGGAAGGGGGGACTCTGGAAACACCATATATTTT
TRBJ1-2 . TRBV30 13 . CAWSAGAGYGYTF TGTGCCTGGAGTGCCGGGGCCGGCTATGGCTACACCTTC
TRBJ2-2 . TRBV27 14 . CASKEVPNTGELFF TGTGCCAGCAAAGAGGTTCCGAACACCGGGGAGCTGTTTTTT
TRBJ1-1 . TRBV7-9 17 TRBD1 CASSLDATGAGNTEAFF TGTGCCAGCAGCTTAGACGCTACAGGGGCTGGGAACACTGAAGCTTTCTTT
TRBJ2-5 . TRBV27 15 . CASGLWGANEETQYF TGTGCCAGTGGGTTATGGGGGGCGAATGAGGAGACCCAGTACTTC